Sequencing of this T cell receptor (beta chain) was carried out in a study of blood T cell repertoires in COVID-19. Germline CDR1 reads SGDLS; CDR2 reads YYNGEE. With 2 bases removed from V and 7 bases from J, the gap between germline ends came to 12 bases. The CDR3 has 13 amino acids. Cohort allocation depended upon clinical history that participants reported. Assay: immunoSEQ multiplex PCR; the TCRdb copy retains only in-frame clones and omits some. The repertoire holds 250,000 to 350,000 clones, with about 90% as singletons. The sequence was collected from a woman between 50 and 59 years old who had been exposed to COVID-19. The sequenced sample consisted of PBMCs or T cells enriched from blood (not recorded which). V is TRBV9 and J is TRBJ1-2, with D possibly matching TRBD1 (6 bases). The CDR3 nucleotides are TGTGCCAGCAGCGTGGGGGGGCGATCTGGCTACACCTTC. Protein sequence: CASSVGGRSGYTF.